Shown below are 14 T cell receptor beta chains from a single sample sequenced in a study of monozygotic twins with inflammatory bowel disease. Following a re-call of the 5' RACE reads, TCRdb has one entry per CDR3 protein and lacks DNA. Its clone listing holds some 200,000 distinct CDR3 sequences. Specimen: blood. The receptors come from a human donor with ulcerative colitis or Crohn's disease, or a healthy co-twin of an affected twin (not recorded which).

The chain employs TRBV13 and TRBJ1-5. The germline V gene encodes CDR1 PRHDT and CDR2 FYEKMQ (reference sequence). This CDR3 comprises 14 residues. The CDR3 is CASSFSGYNQPQHF. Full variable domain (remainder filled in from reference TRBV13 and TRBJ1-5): AAGVIQSPRHLIKEKRETATLKCYPIPRHDTVYWYQQGPGQDPQFLISFYEKMQSDKGSIPDRFSAQQFSDYHSELNMSSLELGDSALYFCASSFSGYNQPQHFGDGTRLSIL.

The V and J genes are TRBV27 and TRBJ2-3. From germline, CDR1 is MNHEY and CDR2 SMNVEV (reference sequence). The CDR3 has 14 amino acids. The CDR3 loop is CASSFVGITDTQYF.

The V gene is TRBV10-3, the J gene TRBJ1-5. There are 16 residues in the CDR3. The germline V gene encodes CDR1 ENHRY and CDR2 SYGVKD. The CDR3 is CAISVDSLFSDQPQHF.

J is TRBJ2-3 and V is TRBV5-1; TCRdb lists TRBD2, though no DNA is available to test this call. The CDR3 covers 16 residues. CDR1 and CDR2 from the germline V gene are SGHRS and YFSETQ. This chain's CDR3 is CASSFGLAGVVDTQYF.

The CDR3 sequence: CASRILGNTEAFF. V and J are TRBV27 and TRBJ1-1. The CDR3 extends over 13 amino acids. Germline V lookup: CDR1 MNHEY, CDR2 SMNVEV (reference sequence).

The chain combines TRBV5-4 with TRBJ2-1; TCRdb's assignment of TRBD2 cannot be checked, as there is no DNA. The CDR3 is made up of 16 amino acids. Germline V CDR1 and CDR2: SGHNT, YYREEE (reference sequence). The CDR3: CASISGPGGRNNEQFF. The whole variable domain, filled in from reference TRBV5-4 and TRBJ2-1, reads ETGVTQSPTHLIKTRGQQVTLRCSSQSGHNTVSWYQQALGQGPQFIFQYYREEENGRGNFPPRFSGLQFPNYSSELNVNALELDDSALYLCASISGPGGRNNEQFFGPGTRLTVL.

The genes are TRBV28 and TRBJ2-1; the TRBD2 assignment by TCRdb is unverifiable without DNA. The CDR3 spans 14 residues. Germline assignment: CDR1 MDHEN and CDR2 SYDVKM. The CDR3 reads CASSSTRGLSEQFF.

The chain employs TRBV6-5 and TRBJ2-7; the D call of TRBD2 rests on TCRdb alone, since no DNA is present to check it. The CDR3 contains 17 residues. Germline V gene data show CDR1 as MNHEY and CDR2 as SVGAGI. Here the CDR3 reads CASSSLAGGLSSYEQYF.

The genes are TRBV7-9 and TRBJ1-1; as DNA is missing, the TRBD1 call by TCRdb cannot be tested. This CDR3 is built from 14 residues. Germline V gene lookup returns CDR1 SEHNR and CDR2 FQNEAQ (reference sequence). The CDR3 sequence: CASSSQGQITEAFF.

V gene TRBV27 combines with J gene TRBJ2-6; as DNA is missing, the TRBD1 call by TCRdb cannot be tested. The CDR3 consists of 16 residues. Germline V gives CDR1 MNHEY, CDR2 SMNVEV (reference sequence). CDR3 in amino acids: CASSLSPGSGANVLTF.

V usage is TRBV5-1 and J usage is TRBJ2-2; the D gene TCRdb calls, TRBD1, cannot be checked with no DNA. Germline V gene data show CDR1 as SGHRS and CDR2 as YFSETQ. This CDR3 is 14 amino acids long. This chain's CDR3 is CASSYRGSTGELFF.

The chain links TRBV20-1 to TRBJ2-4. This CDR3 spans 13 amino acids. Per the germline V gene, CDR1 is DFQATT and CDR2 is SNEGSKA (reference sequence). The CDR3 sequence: CSVHRGSKNIQYF.

The CDR3 loop is CSASPSGGRTDTQYF. V gene TRBV20-1 combines with J gene TRBJ2-3; the TCRdb D gene call, TRBD2, has no DNA to confirm it. Germline-derived CDR1 and CDR2 are DFQATT and SNEGSKA (reference sequence). This CDR3 comprises 15 residues.

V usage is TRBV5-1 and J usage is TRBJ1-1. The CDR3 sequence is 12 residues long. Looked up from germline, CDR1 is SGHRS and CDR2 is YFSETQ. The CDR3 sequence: CASSEPFGEAFF.